The TCR beta chain under discussion was sequenced for a study of T cell responses to AZD1222 COVID-19 vaccine. This clone has only one observation. Its antigen remains unidentified. Overall study results and limits: Spike regions recognized by vaccine-associated CD4 TCRs spanned the protein, led by 160-218 and 743-854. Baseline antibody screening turned up just six seropositive AZD1222 recipients.

The germline gives CDR1 MNHNY, CDR2 SVGAGI (reference sequence). The CDR3 spans 15 residues. The V segment lost 5 bases and the J segment 6 bases; nucleotides outside the gene matches: 8. This table comes from immunoSEQ multiplex PCR, and its TCRdb copy is limited to in-frame clones, with some not included. The sample has about 100,000 clones; more than 85% are singletons. Sequenced here: peripheral blood, sampled 28 days after the second AZD1222 dose. This sequence joins TRBV6-6 and TRBJ2-2; TRBD2 agrees at 8 bases. The source is an adult who received the AZD1222 COVID-19 vaccine. This CDR3 is CASSPAGDPSGELFF. CDR3 DNA sequence: TGTGCCAGCAGTCCAGCGGGAGACCCCTCCGGGGAGCTGTTTTTT.